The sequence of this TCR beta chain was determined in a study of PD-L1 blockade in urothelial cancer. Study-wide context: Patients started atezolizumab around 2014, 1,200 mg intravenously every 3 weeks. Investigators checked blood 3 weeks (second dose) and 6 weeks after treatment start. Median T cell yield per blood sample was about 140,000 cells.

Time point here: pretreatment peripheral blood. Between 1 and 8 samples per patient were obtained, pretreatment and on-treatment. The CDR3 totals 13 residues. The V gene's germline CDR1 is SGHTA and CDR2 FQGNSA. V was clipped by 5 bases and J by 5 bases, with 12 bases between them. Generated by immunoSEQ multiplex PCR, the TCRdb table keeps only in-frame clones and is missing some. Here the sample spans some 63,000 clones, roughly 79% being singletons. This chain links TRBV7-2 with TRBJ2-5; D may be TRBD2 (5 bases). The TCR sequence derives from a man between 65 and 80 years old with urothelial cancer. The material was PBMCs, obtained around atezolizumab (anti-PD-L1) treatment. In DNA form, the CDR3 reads TGTGCCAGCAGCCGGGGATCGGGGGAGACCCAGTACTTC. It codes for CASSRGSGETQYF.